This T cell receptor (beta chain) was retrieved from a study of CD8+CD57+ T cells in acquired aplastic anemia. Study summary: Across the sorted CD4+ and CD8+ cells, DNA amounts averaged roughly 3 ug.

Genomic DNA, serving as template, underwent TCR beta VDJ and CDR3 profiling. In TCRdb, the reads were re-called with MiXCR into one record per CDR3 protein. Found here are under 350,000 distinct CDR3 sequences, 45% to 65% of them singletons; the top ten hold 1.3%. This clonotype was seen more than once but under ten times. What it recognizes is unknown. The J segment lost 0 bases and the V segment lost 5 bases, leaving 2 bases of the junction unmatched. The CDR3 runs 13 residues. Germline lookup yields CDR1 DFQATT and CDR2 SNEGSKA (reference sequence). It was patients with CD8+CD57+ cell expansion by flow cytometry who were chosen for sequencing. Sampling of blood occurred while the patients had still received no therapy. General observations from the study: There were twenty-nine CD8+ CDR3 sequences that occurred in both patients and controls.

The chain employs TRBV20-1 and TRBJ2-7; TRBD1 aligns across 9 bases. The origin of this receptor is a human donor with aplastic anemia. Material: sorted CD4+, CD8+, or CD8+CD57+ T cells (not recorded which) from PBMCs. CDR3 in amino acids: CSAWTGASYEQYF. CDR3 coding DNA: TGCAGTGCTTGGACAGGGGCCTCCTACGAGCAGTACTTC.